This T cell receptor (beta chain) is drawn from a study of blood T cell repertoires in COVID-19. Generated by immunoSEQ multiplex PCR, the TCRdb table keeps only in-frame clones and is missing some. This repertoire shows some 220,000 clones, 80% to 85% found once; its top ten account for 4.5% to 5.5%. Followed over time, Seattle patients had been enrolled while infection was active. V lost 4 bases to trimming and J lost 3 bases; unmatched junction nucleotides: 9. The germline gives CDR1 SGHTS, CDR2 YDEGEE. This CDR3 comprises 16 residues. The J gene is TRBJ1-3, the V gene TRBV5-8; 8 bases are shared with TRBD1. Sequencing was done on a sample of peripheral blood. This TCR was sampled from a woman in her 70s with COVID-19, enrolled during active disease. The CDR3 reads CASSPGNRGSGNTIYF. The CDR3 DNA reads TGTGCCAGCAGCCCGGGAAACAGGGGGAGTGGAAACACCATATATTTT.